This TCR beta chain was sequenced for a study of cytomegalovirus exposure and HLA in healthy donors. Study overall: Unique TCRs from HLA-typed donors, about 78 million of them, were held in an early data release.

Note on this clone: Its antigen remains unknown.

The CDR3 consists of 16 residues. CDR1 is SGHKS and CDR2 is YYEKEE in the germline V gene (reference sequence). The junction had 6 bases not matched to a gene; V was cut back by 3 bases and J by 1 base. PCR employed 60 Vbeta and 13 Jbeta primers. This table comes from immunoSEQ multiplex PCR, and its TCRdb copy is limited to in-frame clones, with some not included. Seen here are approximately 200,000 clones, almost 75% observed once, and the top ten hold roughly 2.8%. Study conclusions and caveats: Confirmation in vitro established that three CMV-associated chains were specific for CMV antigens. Earlier analysis looked at TCR beta V segments, and most were productive about 87% or about 30% of the time.

The V gene is TRBV5-5, the J gene TRBJ2-2; TRBD2 matches 7 bases. The sample consisted of PBMCs. This TCR came from a woman under 40 in good health and CMV-seropositive. The CDR3 DNA reads as TGTGCCAGCAGCTGGGAGCGGGAAATGAACACCGGGGAGCTGTTTTTT. It is translated as CASSWEREMNTGELFF.